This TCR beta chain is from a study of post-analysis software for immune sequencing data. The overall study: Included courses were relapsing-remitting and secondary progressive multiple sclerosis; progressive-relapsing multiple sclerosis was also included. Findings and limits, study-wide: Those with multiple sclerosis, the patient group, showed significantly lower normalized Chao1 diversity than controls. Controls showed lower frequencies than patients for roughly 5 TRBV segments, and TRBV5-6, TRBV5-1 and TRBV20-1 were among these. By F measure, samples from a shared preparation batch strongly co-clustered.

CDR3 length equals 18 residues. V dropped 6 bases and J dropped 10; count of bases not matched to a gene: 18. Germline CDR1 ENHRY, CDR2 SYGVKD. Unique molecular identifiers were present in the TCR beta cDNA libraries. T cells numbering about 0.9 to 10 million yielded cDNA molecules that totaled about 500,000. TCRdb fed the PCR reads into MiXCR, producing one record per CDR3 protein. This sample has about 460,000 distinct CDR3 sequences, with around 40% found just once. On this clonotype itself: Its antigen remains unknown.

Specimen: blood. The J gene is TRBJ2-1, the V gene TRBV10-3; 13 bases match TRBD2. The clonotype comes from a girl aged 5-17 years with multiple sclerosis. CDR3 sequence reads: CAIRPLTSGRPDEEEQFF. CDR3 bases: TGTGCCATCAGACCATTGACTAGCGGGAGGCCAGACGAGGAAGAGCAGTTCTTC.